Presented here are 2 T cell receptor beta chains from one specimen sequenced in a study of blood T cell repertoires in COVID-19. The protocol was immunoSEQ multiplex PCR, while the TCRdb copy is restricted to in-frame clones and leaves out a portion. There are about 250,000 clones in the sample; roughly 88% occur only once, and approximately 1.3% lies in the top ten. Sequenced sample: peripheral blood. The receptors here all came from a man older than 75 with acute or convalescent COVID-19.

This chain connects TRBV6-5 to TRBJ2-7, with 9 bases aligning to TRBD2. The CDR3 totals 15 residues. Germline lookup yields CDR1 MNHEY and CDR2 SVGAGI. J was trimmed by 4 bases and V by 7 bases; bases with no gene match: 11. The CDR3 nucleotides read TGTGCCAGCAAGGGGGGCGGGAGGGCCATTTACGAGCAGTACTTC. As protein: CASKGGGRAIYEQYF.

V and J are TRBV6-5 and TRBJ1-2; D gene uncertain. V lost 2 bases and J 5 bases, leaving 15 bases between the germline ends. The length of the CDR3 is 15 residues. The germline V gene encodes CDR1 MNHEY and CDR2 SVGAGI. The CDR3 nucleotides are TGTGCCAGCAGTTACGGAGGGTCCCGTTCGTATGGCTACACCTTC. This encodes CASSYGGSRSYGYTF.